These 11 T cell receptor beta chains were sequenced from one sample in a study of T cells after yellow fever vaccination. MiXCR was run by TCRdb on the 5' RACE reads, yielding one entry per CDR3 protein. The data hold some 350,000 distinct CDR3 sequences, with 8.7% observed a single time. Sample: PBMCs, taken on the day of the first yellow fever vaccination. The receptors were sampled from a young man who received the YFV17D yellow fever vaccine.

The chain recombines TRBV23-1 with TRBJ1-2; no clear D gene. TRBV23-1 is classed as an ORF, of uncertain function. V was cut by 4 bases and J by 6 bases, with 18 bases left in between. The CDR3 has 15 amino acids. This chain's CDR3 is CASSPSHKGRNGYTF. The CDR3 region has the DNA TGCGCCAGCAGTCCGTCTCATAAAGGGCGCAATGGCTACACCTTC.

The chain combines TRBV3-1 with TRBJ1-3, with a possible D match to TRBD1 (5 bases). Trimming left V 11 bases short and J 2 bases short, with 19 bases between. The CDR3 totals 15 residues. Germline V gene sequence: CDR1 LGHDT, CDR2 YNNKEL (reference sequence). CDR3 sequence reads: CASSEPGTTGNTIYF. As DNA, the CDR3 is TGTGCCTCCAGCGAACCCGGGACTACTGGAAACACCATATATTTT. Looking up the rest from reference TRBV3-1 and TRBJ1-3 gives the full variable domain: DTAVSQTPKYLVTQMGNDKSIKCEQNLGHDTMYWYKQDSKKFLKIMFSYNNKELIINETVPNRFSPKSPDKAHLNLHINSLELGDSAVYFCASSEPGTTGNTIYFGEGSWLTVV.

This clonotype occurred many times. This chain links TRBV28 with TRBJ2-7; TRBD1 might be the D (6 bases). CDR1 MDHEN and CDR2 SYDVKM come from the germline V gene. This CDR3 region has 16 residues. V was trimmed by 4 bases and J by 0 bases, leaving 16 bases between them. The CDR3 region has the DNA TGTGCCAGCAGTTCGTCGACAGGACGCCGCTCCTACGAGCAGTACGTC. Its translation: CASSSSTGRRSYEQYV.

This clonotype was observed a handful of times. CDR3 amino acids: CASSLWTVSNQPQHF. The CDR3 DNA sequence: TGTGCCAGCAGCTTGTGGACGGTTAGCAATCAGCCCCAGCATTTT. The rearrangement uses TRBV5-6 and TRBJ1-5; D remains ambiguous. Per the germline V gene, CDR1 is SGHDT and CDR2 is YYEEEE. Trimming cost V 1 base and J 0 bases, with 8 bases left between them. This CDR3 is built from 15 residues.

The rearrangement uses TRBV24-1 and TRBJ1-2; a weak D match, TRBD1 (6 bases). V gave up 7 bases and J gave up 5 bases, with 22 bases separating them. Germline V CDR1 and CDR2: KGHDR, SFDVKD. This CDR3 comprises 16 residues. The CDR3 bases are TGTGCCACCAGCCAGGACAGTACAGACGAAGATTATGGCTACACCTTC. Translated: CATSQDSTDEDYGYTF.

This chain joins TRBV7-6 and TRBJ1-5, with a tentative D call TRBD1 (5 bases). CDR1 SGHVS and CDR2 FNYEAQ come from the germline V gene. The CDR3 is 16 amino acids. Trimming cost V 1 base and J 7 bases, with 17 bases left between them. The CDR3 loop is CASSLEAGKRVQPQHF. The CDR3 bases are TGTGCCAGCAGCTTAGAGGCAGGGAAGAGGGTCCAGCCCCAGCATTTT.

This clonotype was seen more than once but under ten times. This rearrangement joins TRBV14 to TRBJ2-7; D gene uncertain. The CDR3 is 12 amino acids. Trimming removed 0 bases at V and 3 bases at J, with 3 bases between. Looked up from germline, CDR1 is SGHDN and CDR2 is FVKESK. CDR3 nucleotides: TGTGCCAGCAGCCAAGAACACTACGAGCAGTACTTC. Translation: CASSQEHYEQYF.

This clonotype was seen at least ten times. The chain is built from TRBV12-3 or TRBV12-4 and TRBJ2-2, with 9 bases that match TRBD2. The CDR3 has 15 residues. After removal of 7 bases from V and 2 bases from J, the junction contained 5 bases not matched to a gene. CDR3 sequence: CASTAGLANTGELFF. The CDR3 nucleotides read TGTGCCAGCACCGCGGGACTAGCTAACACCGGGGAGCTGTTTTTT.

The V call is TRBV4-1, the J call TRBJ2-5; 11 bases line up with TRBD2. CDR1 is MGHRA and CDR2 is YSYEKL in the germline V gene. V gave up 2 bases and J gave up 5 bases; unmatched junction bases: 4. The CDR3 runs 15 residues. This CDR3 is CASSQPLAGEETQYF. The CDR3 coding sequence is TGCGCCAGCAGCCAACCACTAGCGGGGGAGGAGACCCAGTACTTC.

In this sample, this clonotype turned up many times. The chain recombines TRBV11-2 with TRBJ2-7; 14 bases are a match to TRBD2. V lost 2 bases to trimming and J lost 2 bases; unmatched junction nucleotides: 11. CDR1 is SGHAT, CDR2 FQNNGV, per germline. This CDR3 has 19 residues. CDR3 sequence: CASSLKTSGGAFGPYEQYF. The CDR3 nucleotides read TGTGCCAGCAGCTTAAAGACTAGCGGGGGGGCCTTCGGCCCCTACGAGCAGTACTTC.

In this sample, this clonotype turned up a few times. The V gene is TRBV28, the J gene TRBJ1-2; TRBD1 aligns across 8 bases. This CDR3 has 16 amino acids. V lost 2 bases to trimming and J lost 4 bases; unmatched junction nucleotides: 9. Germline assignment: CDR1 MDHEN and CDR2 SYDVKM. CDR3 region: CASSLIGIGTGYGYTF. CDR3 nucleotides: TGTGCCAGCAGTTTAATCGGTATCGGGACAGGCTATGGCTACACCTTC.